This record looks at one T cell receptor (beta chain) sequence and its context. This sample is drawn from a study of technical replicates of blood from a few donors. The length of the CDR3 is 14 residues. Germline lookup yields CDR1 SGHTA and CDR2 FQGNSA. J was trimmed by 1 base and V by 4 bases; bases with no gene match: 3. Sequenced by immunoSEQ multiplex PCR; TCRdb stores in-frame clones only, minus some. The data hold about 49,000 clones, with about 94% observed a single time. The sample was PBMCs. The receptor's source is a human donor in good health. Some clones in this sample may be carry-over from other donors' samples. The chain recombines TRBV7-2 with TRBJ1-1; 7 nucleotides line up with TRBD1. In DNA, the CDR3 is TGTGCCAGCAGCTCGGGACAGCGGAACACTGAAGCTTTCTTT. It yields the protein CASSSGQRNTEAFF.